Below, 13 T cell receptor beta chains from the same sample are listed, as sequenced in a study of post-analysis software for immune sequencing data. Their antigen targets remain unknown. The study, taken as a whole, reports: Patients carried roughly 5 TRBV segments more frequently than controls did, and TRBV5-6, TRBV5-1 and TRBV20-1 were among them.

Sequencing libraries made from TCR beta cDNA carried unique molecular identifiers. TCRdb independently ran MiXCR on the PCR reads; one entry per CDR3 protein. The sample has fewer than 850,000 distinct CDR3 sequences, 25% to 30% seen once. Specimen: blood. These receptor sequences come from a girl aged 10 to 17 with multiple sclerosis.

This clonotype turned up a few times. The chain is built from TRBV9 and TRBJ2-3; D is perhaps TRBD1 or TRBD2 (6 bases each). The CDR3 has 15 residues. The ends were cut back, 1 base at V and 1 base at J, with 10 bases in the middle. Per germline, CDR1 SGDLS and CDR2 YYNGEE. CDR3 loop: CASSVWGARTDTQYF. Written as DNA, the CDR3 is TGTGCCAGCAGCGTATGGGGGGCTCGCACAGATACGCAGTATTTT.

This clonotype showed up just a few times. CDR3 sequence (DNA): TGTGCCAGCAGCCAACAAGGACAGAGCGAGCAGTACTTC. It translates to CASSQQGQSEQYF. The chain links TRBV3-1 to TRBJ2-7; D might be TRBD1 (6 bases). CDR3 length: 13 amino acids. Deletions cut 2 bases from V and 6 bases from J, with 11 bases between. Germline lookup yields CDR1 LGHDT and CDR2 YNNKEL (reference sequence).

The chain couples TRBV5-6 to TRBJ1-1; 7 nucleotides match TRBD1. There are 17 residues in the CDR3. V lost 1 base to trimming and J lost 0 bases; unmatched junction nucleotides: 9. Germline values: CDR1 SGHDT, CDR2 YYEEEE. The CDR3 nucleotides read TGTGCCAGCAGCTTGACCGGGACAGCCTTTATGAACACTGAAGCTTTCTTT. This gives the protein CASSLTGTAFMNTEAFF.

The V gene is TRBV4-3, the J gene TRBJ2-3; either TRBD1 or TRBD2 may supply D (5 bases each). Germline V gives CDR1 LGHNA, CDR2 YSLEER. This CDR3 spans 15 amino acids. The V and J ends lost 4 bases and 0 bases respectively, with 11 bases between them. CDR3 sequence reads: CASSPRGYSTDTQYF. The CDR3 DNA sequence: TGCGCCAGCAGCCCCCGGGGCTACAGCACAGATACGCAGTATTTT.

V and J are TRBV6-2 or TRBV6-3 and TRBJ1-1, with D perhaps matching TRBD1 (6 bases). This CDR3 region has 12 residues. The germline gives CDR1 MNHEY, CDR2 SVGEGT. V was pared by 8 bases and J by 6 bases, with 13 bases between. DNA of the CDR3: TGTGCCAGCGAGGACAGCAACGCTGAAGCTTTCTTT. It codes for CASEDSNAEAFF.

The rearrangement uses TRBV5-5 and TRBJ1-1; 8 positions match TRBD1. The J segment lost 1 base and the V segment lost 4 bases, leaving 6 bases of the junction unmatched. Germline V gene data show CDR1 as SGHKS and CDR2 as YYEKEE (reference sequence). The CDR3 is 15 residues long. The CDR3 protein is CASSLTTGANTEAFF. CDR3 sequence (DNA): TGTGCCAGCAGCCTAACGACAGGGGCGAACACTGAAGCTTTCTTT.

This clonotype has a handful of counts. This rearrangement joins TRBV7-2 to TRBJ2-3; D is tentatively TRBD1 or TRBD2 (6 bases each). The CDR3 is made up of 16 amino acids. V was cut by 2 bases and J by 0 bases, with 12 bases left in between. The germline V gene encodes CDR1 SGHTA and CDR2 FQGNSA. The CDR3 DNA is TGTGCCAGCAGCTTAAACCCCGGGGGCAGCACAGATACGCAGTATTTT. This sequence encodes CASSLNPGGSTDTQYF.

As for this clonotype: The junction and the germline gene differ at one end; a read error may be behind it. V is TRBV10-3 and J is TRBJ1-6; 8 nucleotides line up with TRBD1. CDR3 length: 16 amino acids. Germline CDR1 ENHRY, CDR2 SYGVKD. The CDR3 protein is CAISESATGDNTPLHF. The CDR3 DNA sequence: TGTGCCATCAGTGAGTCAGCGACAGGGGATAATACACCCCTCCACTTT.

This clonotype showed up just a few times. The genes are TRBV11-2 and TRBJ2-7, with 9 bases aligning to TRBD2. Trimming removed 5 bases from V and 3 bases from J; junction bases left unmatched: 5. The germline V gene has CDR1 SGHAT and CDR2 FQNNGV. The length of the CDR3 is 14 residues. Here the CDR3 reads CASSHSGRFYEQYF. CDR3 nucleotides: TGTGCCAGCAGCCATAGCGGGAGATTCTACGAGCAGTACTTC.

About this clonotype itself: Without the conserved terminal phenylalanine or tryptophan, this CDR3 likely stems from a read error. This sequence joins TRBV14 and TRBJ2-1; 8 bases agree with TRBD2. Germline values: CDR1 SGHDN, CDR2 FVKESK. V trimming: 2 bases; J trimming: 9 bases; junction bases outside the gene matches: 12. CDR3 length equals 16 residues. CDR3 sequence: CASSQLGATSVGEQFV. CDR3 coding DNA: TGTGCCAGCAGCCAACTAGGGGCGACTAGCGTCGGTGAGCAGTTCGTC.

This chain links TRBV4-1 with TRBJ2-3; a possible D gene is TRBD2 (5 bases). In germline, CDR1 is MGHRA, CDR2 YSYEKL. V was pared by 3 bases and J by 3 bases, with 16 bases between. The CDR3 totals 16 residues. DNA of the CDR3: TGCGCCAGCAGCCACCTGCCCCCGCCGGGGACAGATACGCAGTATTTT. Amino acids: CASSHLPPPGTDTQYF.

V usage is TRBV18 and J usage is TRBJ2-5, with D uncertain. Germline V CDR1 and CDR2: KGHSH, LQKENI. The CDR3 runs to 14 residues. The V and J ends lost 2 bases and 2 bases respectively, with 9 bases between them. CDR3 nucleotides: TGTGCCAGCTCACCAGGTCGCCGTCAAGAGACCCAGTACTTC. It yields the protein CASSPGRRQETQYF.

The chain uses TRBV12-3 or TRBV12-4 and TRBJ2-7; 8 bases match TRBD2. V was clipped by 4 bases and J by 5 bases; unmatched bases: 7. The CDR3 has 14 amino acids. CDR3 sequence reads: CASSSRLAFNEQYF. CDR3 nucleotides: TGTGCCAGCAGTTCGCGACTAGCGTTCAACGAGCAGTACTTC.